This TCR beta chain was profiled in a study of blood T cell repertoires in COVID-19. At the level of the study: There were acute and convalescent COVID-19 samples, and they came from the United States, Italy and Spain.

The CDR3 is 16 residues long. Per the germline V gene, CDR1 is MNHEY and CDR2 is SMNVEV (reference sequence). The V end lost 3 bases, the J end lost 1 base, and 15 bases lay between the germline ends. Original processing methods: Nucleated cell counts were estimated from reference gene primer amplification. The protocol was immunoSEQ multiplex PCR, while the TCRdb copy is restricted to in-frame clones and leaves out a portion. The DNA was the basis for D and trimming; V, J and clone size are from that table. Found here are roughly 190,000 clones, about four fifths of them singletons; the top ten hold less than 7%.

The source of this sequence is a man between 60 and 75 years old with acute or convalescent COVID-19. The sequenced material came from peripheral blood. The genes are TRBV27 and TRBJ2-5; D gene uncertain. The CDR3 DNA reads TGTGCCAGCAGTTTCCAAACATTTGGGCCCCAAGAGACCCAGTACTTC. Its protein product is CASSFQTFGPQETQYF.